These 12 T cell receptor beta chains were all obtained from the same sample, sequenced in a study of cytomegalovirus exposure and HLA in healthy donors. The PCR contained 60 Vbeta and 13 Jbeta primers. Some clones are missing from TCRdb's copy, which holds only in-frame ones; the method was immunoSEQ multiplex PCR. The sample records about 150,000 clones, under 80% being singletons. Sequencing was carried out using PBMCs. The receptors were sampled from a young man in good health and CMV-seronegative.

V usage is TRBV7-2 and J usage is TRBJ2-5; 9 bases map to TRBD2. Germline CDR1 and CDR2: SGHTA and FQGNSA. The J segment lost 2 bases and the V segment lost 1 base, leaving 8 bases of the junction unmatched. The CDR3 contains 17 residues. The CDR3 protein is CASSLVAGGPGQETQYF. CDR3 nucleotides: TGTGCCAGCAGCTTAGTGGCGGGGGGGCCGGGGCAAGAGACCCAGTACTTC.

This sequence joins TRBV7-6 and TRBJ2-5, with 12 positions matching TRBD2. The J segment lost 4 bases and the V segment lost 4 bases, leaving 4 bases of the junction unmatched. The CDR3 is 15 amino acids. Germline CDR1 is SGHVS and CDR2 is FNYEAQ. Here the CDR3 reads CASSSGLAGTETQYF. The CDR3 DNA reads as TGTGCCAGCAGCTCAGGACTAGCGGGGACAGAGACCCAGTACTTC.

The J gene is TRBJ1-6, the V gene TRBV6-5, with 12 bases matching TRBD1. The CDR3 loop spans 14 amino acids. V was pared by 6 bases and J by 10 bases, with 4 bases of the junction left unmatched. CDR1 MNHEY and CDR2 SVGAGI come from the germline V gene. The CDR3 DNA is TGTGCCAGCAGGGGGACAGGGGGCGGGTCACCCCTCCACTTT. Translated: CASRGTGGGSPLHF.

V and J are TRBV6-6 and TRBJ1-3; possibly TRBD1 for D (5 bases). With 6 bases removed from V and 4 bases from J, the gap between germline ends came to 19 bases. Germline lookup yields CDR1 MNHNY and CDR2 SVGAGI (reference sequence). The CDR3 spans 16 residues. CDR3 residues: CASSIDSVEGGNTIYF. The CDR3 DNA reads as TGTGCCAGCAGCATCGACAGCGTGGAGGGAGGAAACACCATATATTTT.

This sequence joins TRBV5-1 and TRBJ2-2, with a possible D match to TRBD1 (6 bases). This CDR3 comprises 15 residues. V was pared by 4 bases and J by 8 bases, with 18 bases between. Germline assignment: CDR1 SGHRS and CDR2 YFSETQ. The CDR3 region is CASSETPKQGGELFF. Written as DNA, the CDR3 is TGCGCCAGCAGCGAGACACCTAAACAGGGAGGGGAGCTGTTTTTT.

The chain carries TRBV14 and TRBJ2-5; TRBD2 is a possible D gene (5 bases). Germline CDR1 and CDR2: SGHDN and FVKESK. The CDR3 extends over 12 amino acids. Trimming took off 1 base at V and 7 bases at J, with 7 bases between the two ends. The CDR3 sequence: CASSQGSGTQYF. The CDR3, as DNA: TGTGCCAGCAGCCAAGGGAGCGGGACCCAGTACTTC.

This chain links TRBV5-4 with TRBJ2-5; possibly TRBD2 for D (7 bases). V dropped 0 bases and J dropped 4 bases, with 16 bases sitting between them. The CDR3 length is 16 residues. The germline gives CDR1 SGHNT, CDR2 YYREEE (reference sequence). Here the CDR3 reads CASSLEGGGRVETQYF. The CDR3 nucleotides read TGTGCCAGCAGCTTGGAGGGGGGGGGCCGAGTAGAGACCCAGTACTTC.

For this clone: Germline and junction disagree at one end, which may indicate a read error. This chain connects TRBV19 to TRBJ1-2; D remains ambiguous. Germline V gives CDR1 LNHDA, CDR2 SQIVND (reference sequence). The CDR3 has 13 amino acids. DNA for the CDR3: TGTGCCAGTAGTCTGGGGAGCAACTATGGCTACCCCTTC. This translates into CASSLGSNYGYPF.

The V gene is TRBV7-6, the J gene TRBJ2-7; 10 positions agree with TRBD1. The V gene end was trimmed by 5 bases and the J gene end by 4 bases; junction bases not matched to a gene: 8. CDR1 and CDR2 from the germline V gene are SGHVS and FNYEAQ. CDR3 length: 15 residues. The CDR3 coding sequence is TGTGCCAGCAGCGGAACCGGGACAGGGGTTTACGAGCAGTACTTC. Amino acids: CASSGTGTGVYEQYF.

The V call is TRBV5-1, the J call TRBJ2-5; 8 bases fit TRBD1. The trim removed 2 bases at V and 3 bases at J, leaving 3 bases unmatched. This CDR3 spans 14 amino acids. Germline lookup yields CDR1 SGHRS and CDR2 YFSETQ. In DNA form, the CDR3 reads TGCGCCAGCAGCTTACCGGGACAGGAAGAGACCCAGTACTTC. Translated, it gives CASSLPGQEETQYF.

This chain joins TRBV28 and TRBJ2-7; 11 bases line up with TRBD1. The CDR3 has 15 amino acids. Germline loops: CDR1 MDHEN, CDR2 SYDVKM. J gave up 1 base and V 7 bases, and 6 bases lay outside the gene matches. The CDR3 protein is CASTLDRGLSYEQYF. In nucleotides, the CDR3 is TGTGCCAGCACTCTGGACAGGGGGCTTTCCTACGAGCAGTACTTC.

Comments on this clone: A read error may produce the germline difference seen at one junction end. The chain joins TRBV2 to TRBJ1-1; D uncertain. CDR1 and CDR2 from the germline V gene are SNHLY and FYNNEI. This CDR3 comprises 14 residues. The CDR3 nucleotides are TGTGCCGGCAGCGCATTAACTGGGAACACTGAAGCTTTCTTT. Its translation: CAGSALTGNTEAFF.